The T cell receptor beta chain under discussion was sequenced for a study of long-term antiretroviral therapy in people with HIV (dated by TCRdb to 2022 to 2024). Context from the whole study: The earliest samples were collected about a decade before the 2015 WHO recommendation for immediate ART, when ART was typically delayed until CD4 counts fell. A retrospective serial study tested whether ART initiation and durable HIV suppression were associated with changes in peripheral blood TRB repertoire composition and diversity. The cohort contributed fewer than 200 cryopreserved PBMC samples from 30 adults with confirmed HIV infection, collected serially over a mean of approximately six years (range 1-12). Of the approximately 30 participants with HIV, about twelve were female. Test extractions of a monoclonal T-cell line alongside approximately 34 polyclonal samples showed no cross-contamination during QIAcube processing. What the research found in general, with its limitations: Because cell numbers in pre-ART samples were limited, unsorted PBMC were profiled instead of sorted CD4+ and CD8+ T cells. Since PBMC availability was limited, sequencing covered only the TCR beta chain, with no alpha chain pairing. ART initiation was associated with a significant increase in TRB diversity, but diversity stayed significantly below transplant donor controls even after long-term ART. The samples were dated from about 2003 to 2018, and the ART regimens that were used may be less effective than current ART regimens. HIV repertoires had narrower CDR3 length ranges than controls, and the network structure suggested an antigen-experienced repertoire that shifted only slightly toward naive after ART. No data were available on ART adherence, viral resistance or therapy changes, limiting inferences about post-ART repertoire changes. Expanded TRB clones identified before ART initiation dominated the repertoire across all time points, though the dominance fluctuated and decreased in many PLHIV after ART.

Sequencing of the TRB variable region was done with the immunoSEQ hsTCRB v3.0 assay at survey level resolution. TRB sequencing targeted a depth of roughly 35,000-50,000 T-cell genomes per sample. TRB libraries were pooled and sequenced on an Illumina MiSeq using a v3 150-cycle kit. On the authors' methods: Analysis of repertoires was carried out in R inside a reproducible Nextflow workflow spanning QC, data transformation and analysis. LymphoSeq2, an R package for AIRR-Seq data exploration, was used to implement custom analyses. After excluding a few samples that yielded fewer than 5000 total TRB sequences, 188 HIV repertoires remained for analysis. Of the 188 retained HIV repertoires, about 59 were collected before and around 130 after ART initiation. Each repertoire was downsampled to 5000 TRB nucleotide sequences, and summary statistics were averaged across 100 downsampling iterations. TRB sequences were retained for analysis only if CDR3 regions of at least seven amino acids were present. Diversity was assessed using a clonality score derived from Shannon entropy and using the Gini coefficient. Repertoire networks linked the top 5000 CDR3 amino acid sequences whenever two sequences differed by an edit distance of one. GLIPH2 predicted antigen specificity groups and MHC restriction for TRB CDR3 amino acid sequences. Known CMV, EBV, HIV or tissue antigen associations were flagged by matching CDR3 amino acid sequences against VDJdb and McPAS-TCR. Pre-ART, post-ART and control groups were compared with Wilcoxon signed-rank tests and Holm-Bonferroni correction. As stored in TCRdb, this immuneACCESS dataset retains in-frame rearrangements with V and J assigned. A fraction of the clones does not appear; measured against another copy, unresolved V genes explain less than half of the discrepancy, and the remainder lacks a known reason. That table gives V, J and clone size, and the DNA gave D and trimming. The sample contains around 12,000 clones, roughly four fifths of them found a single time. The ten largest clonotypes hold 15% to 25% of the sample.

Measured from the cysteine to the phenylalanine, the CDR3 is 15 residues long. Only the CDR3 portion is preserved as DNA: 45 bases, with reading frame beginning at the first base. Via the germline V gene, CDR1 is SGHVS and CDR2 FQNEAQ. The germline V and J ends show losses of 5 bases and 4 bases respectively, and no gene match explains 8 bases of the junction. Participants were included only if at least one PBMC sample before ART initiation and at least two post-ART samples were available. Treatment was received in the United States of America by all participants with HIV. Before DNA extraction, cryopreserved samples of roughly 0.9-11 million PBMC were thawed and then washed. At the time of the earliest PBMC sample, participants with HIV were aged between roughly 20 and 60 years. Per participant, PBMC samples came from 1-4 timepoints prior to ART initiation and 2-8 timepoints following ART initiation, for a median of 7 samples. For every participant, serial HIV viral load, CD4+ T-cell count, ART history and demographic data were obtained. Using a Qiagen kit on a QIAcube, genomic DNA was extracted from unsorted PBMC, with samples processed in batches of 12.

In the case of this clone: There is no known antigen for this receptor. Per-nucleotide qualities are absent, and no much larger clonotype sits a single base away.

This clonotype was obtained from a woman in her forties with HIV. The specimen was unsorted PBMCs, collected 0.5 years before starting antiretroviral therapy. The chain couples TRBV7-8 to TRBJ1-5; TRBD1 lines up with 7 middle nucleotides. The nucleotide sequence is TGTGCCAGCAGCGCCTCAGGGGGAGAAAATCAGCCCCAGCATTTT. The encoded protein is CASSASGGENQPQHF.